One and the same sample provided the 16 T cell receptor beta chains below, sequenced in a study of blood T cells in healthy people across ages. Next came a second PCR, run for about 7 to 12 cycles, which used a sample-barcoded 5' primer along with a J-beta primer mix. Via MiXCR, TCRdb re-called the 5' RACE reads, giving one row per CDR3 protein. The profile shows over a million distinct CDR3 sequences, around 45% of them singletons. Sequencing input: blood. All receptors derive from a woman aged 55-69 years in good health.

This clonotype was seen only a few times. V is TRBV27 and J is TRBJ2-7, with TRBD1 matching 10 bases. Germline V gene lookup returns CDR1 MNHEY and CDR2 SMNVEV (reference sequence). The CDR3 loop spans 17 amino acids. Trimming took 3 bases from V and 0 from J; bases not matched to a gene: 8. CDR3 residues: CASSFVWTGGDSYEQYF. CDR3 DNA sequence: TGTGCCAGCAGTTTCGTATGGACAGGGGGGGACTCCTACGAGCAGTACTTC.

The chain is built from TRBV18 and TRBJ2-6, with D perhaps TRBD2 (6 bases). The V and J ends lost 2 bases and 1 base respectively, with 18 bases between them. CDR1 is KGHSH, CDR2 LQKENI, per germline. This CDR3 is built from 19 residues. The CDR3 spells CASSPGVRGGRSGANVLTF. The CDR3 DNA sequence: TGTGCCAGCTCACCAGGAGTGCGGGGTGGCCGATCTGGGGCCAACGTCCTGACTTTC.

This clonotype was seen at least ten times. CDR3 region: CASSLNPYTDTQYF. The CDR3, as DNA: TGTGCCAGCAGCTTAAACCCCTACACAGATACGCAGTATTTT. The genes are TRBV7-2 and TRBJ2-3; the D is unclear. The CDR3 length is 14 residues. Deletions cut 2 bases from V and 2 bases from J, with 8 bases between. CDR1 is SGHTA and CDR2 is FQGNSA in the germline V gene.

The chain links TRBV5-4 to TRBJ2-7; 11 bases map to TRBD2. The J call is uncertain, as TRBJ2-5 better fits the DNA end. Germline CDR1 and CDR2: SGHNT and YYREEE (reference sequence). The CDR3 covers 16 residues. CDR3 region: CASSLALAGVGETQYF. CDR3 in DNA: TGTGCCAGCAGCTTGGCACTAGCGGGAGTCGGTGAGACCCAGTACTTC.

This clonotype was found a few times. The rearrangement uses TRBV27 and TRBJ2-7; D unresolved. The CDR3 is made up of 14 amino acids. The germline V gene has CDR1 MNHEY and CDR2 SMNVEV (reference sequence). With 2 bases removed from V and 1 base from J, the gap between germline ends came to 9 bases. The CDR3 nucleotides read TGTGCCAGCAGTTTAAGGGAAGTTTCCTACGAGCAGTACTTC. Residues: CASSLREVSYEQYF.

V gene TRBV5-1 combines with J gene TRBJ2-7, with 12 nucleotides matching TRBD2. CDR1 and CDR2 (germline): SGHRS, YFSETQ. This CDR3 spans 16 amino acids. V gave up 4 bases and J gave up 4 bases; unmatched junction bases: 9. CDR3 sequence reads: CASSLTKGLAGYEQYF. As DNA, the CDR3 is TGCGCCAGCAGCCTAACTAAGGGACTAGCGGGTTACGAGCAGTACTTC.

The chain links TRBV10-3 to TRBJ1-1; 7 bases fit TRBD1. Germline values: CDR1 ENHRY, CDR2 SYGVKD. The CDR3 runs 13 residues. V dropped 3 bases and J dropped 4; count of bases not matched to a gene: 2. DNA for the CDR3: TGTGCCATCAGTGAAGACAGGGCCACTGAAGCTTTCTTT. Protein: CAISEDRATEAFF.

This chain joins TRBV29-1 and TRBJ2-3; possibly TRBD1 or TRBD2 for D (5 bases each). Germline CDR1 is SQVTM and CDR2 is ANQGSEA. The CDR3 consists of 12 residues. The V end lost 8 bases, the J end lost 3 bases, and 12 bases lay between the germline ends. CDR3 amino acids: CSLAPGTDTQYF. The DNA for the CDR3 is TGCAGCCTAGCTCCAGGGACAGATACGCAGTATTTT.

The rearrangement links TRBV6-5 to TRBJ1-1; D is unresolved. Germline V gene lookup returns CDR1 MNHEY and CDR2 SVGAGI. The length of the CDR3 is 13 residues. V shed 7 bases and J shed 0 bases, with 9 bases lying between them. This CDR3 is CASIEGLNTEAFF. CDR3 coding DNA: TGTGCCAGCATCGAAGGTTTGAACACTGAAGCTTTCTTT.

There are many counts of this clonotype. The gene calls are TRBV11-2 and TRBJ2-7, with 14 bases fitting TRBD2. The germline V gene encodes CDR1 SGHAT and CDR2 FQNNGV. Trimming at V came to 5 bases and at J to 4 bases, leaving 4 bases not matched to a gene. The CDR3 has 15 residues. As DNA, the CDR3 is TGTGCCAGCAGCCCCCGACTAGCGGGAGGGTACGAGCAGTACTTC. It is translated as CASSPRLAGGYEQYF.

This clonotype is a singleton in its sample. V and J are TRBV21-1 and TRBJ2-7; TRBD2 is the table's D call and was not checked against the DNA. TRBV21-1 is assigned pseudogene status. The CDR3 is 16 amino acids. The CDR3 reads CASSNTSGPFFNGQYF. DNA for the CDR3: TGTGCCAGCAGCAACACTAGCGGGCCCTTTTTTAACGGGCAGTACTTC.

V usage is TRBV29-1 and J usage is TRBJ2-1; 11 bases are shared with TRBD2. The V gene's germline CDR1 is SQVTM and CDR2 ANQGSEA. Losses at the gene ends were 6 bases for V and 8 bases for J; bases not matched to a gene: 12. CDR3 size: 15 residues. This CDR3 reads CSVTLAGGPYDEQFF. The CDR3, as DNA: TGCAGCGTAACCTTAGCGGGAGGGCCTTACGATGAGCAGTTCTTC.

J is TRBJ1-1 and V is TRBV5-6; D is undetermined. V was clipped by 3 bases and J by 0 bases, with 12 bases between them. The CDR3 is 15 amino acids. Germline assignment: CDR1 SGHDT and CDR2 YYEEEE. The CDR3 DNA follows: TGTGCCAGCAGCTCCCGGGTAGCCATGAACACTGAAGCTTTCTTT. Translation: CASSSRVAMNTEAFF.

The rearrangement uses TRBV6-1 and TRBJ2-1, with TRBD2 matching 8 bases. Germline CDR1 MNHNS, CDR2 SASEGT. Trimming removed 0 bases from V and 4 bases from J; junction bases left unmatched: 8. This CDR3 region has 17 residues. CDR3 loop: CASSEAQLAELYNEQFF. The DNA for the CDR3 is TGTGCCAGCAGTGAAGCTCAACTAGCGGAGCTATACAATGAGCAGTTCTTC.

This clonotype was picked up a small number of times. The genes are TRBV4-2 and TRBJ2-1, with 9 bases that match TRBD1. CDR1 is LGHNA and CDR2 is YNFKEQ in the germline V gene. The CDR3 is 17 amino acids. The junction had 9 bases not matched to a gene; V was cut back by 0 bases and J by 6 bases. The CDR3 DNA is TGTGCCAGCAGCCAAGAATTTAGGGGACAGGGTGTCAATGAGCAGTTCTTC. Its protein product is CASSQEFRGQGVNEQFF.

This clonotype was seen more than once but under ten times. The CDR3 loop reads CSVYLGERFSSTDTQYF. The CDR3 DNA reads as TGCAGCGTTTACCTTGGAGAGCGGTTCTCTAGCACAGATACGCAGTATTTT. The gene calls are TRBV29-1 and TRBJ2-3, with D tentatively TRBD2 (5 bases). Per germline, CDR1 SQVTM and CDR2 ANQGSEA. The V gene lost 5 bases and the J gene lost 0 bases, with 21 bases spanning the gap. The CDR3 has 17 residues.